The text below deals with one T cell receptor (beta chain). CDR1 and CDR2 (germline): MNHEY, SVGAGI. Trimming at V came to 6 bases and at J to 4 bases, leaving 7 bases not matched to a gene. The CDR3 extends over 14 amino acids. The source of the sample is a study of glioma-infiltrating T cells after dendritic cell vaccination. Study as a whole: Patients received autologous tumor lysate-pulsed dendritic cell vaccination between about 2003 and 2012.

The primer mix had 60 V beta and 13 J beta primers. Here immunoSEQ multiplex PCR was the method, and the copy in TCRdb shows in-frame clones only, minus some. This table holds about 92,000 clones, approximately 84% found once. This sample comprised blood, obtained before dendritic cell vaccination. The receptor was derived from a human donor with glioblastoma. The chain has TRBV6-5 and TRBJ1-1; 8 bases line up with TRBD1. CDR3 region: CASSKDRAITEAFF. The DNA of the CDR3 is TGTGCCAGCAGCAAGGACAGGGCCATCACTGAAGCTTTCTTT.